What follows describes a single T cell receptor (beta chain). Its antigen remains unidentified. The CDR3 runs to 15 residues. Germline CDR1 WSHSY, CDR2 SAAADI. With 0 bases removed from V and 0 bases from J, the gap between germline ends came to 6 bases. Profiling relied on immunoSEQ multiplex PCR, and the TCRdb table lists in-frame clones only, not all of them. The top ten hold around 8.3% of the sample, which has 95,000 or so clones, approximately 90% seen once. This specimen belongs to a study of T cell responses to AZD1222 COVID-19 vaccine. Study-wide results and limits: Repertoires were sampled only after the peak T cell response. A mostly white British donor set with more females was recruited, and clonal diversity was possibly underestimated.

The sequence was obtained from an adult who received the AZD1222 COVID-19 vaccine. This material consisted of peripheral blood, taken 28 days after the second AZD1222 dose. The chain employs TRBV10-2 and TRBJ1-3; D not certain. The DNA for the CDR3 is TGCGCCAGCAGTGAGTCGAAGTTCTCTGGAAACACCATATATTTT. It encodes CASSESKFSGNTIYF.